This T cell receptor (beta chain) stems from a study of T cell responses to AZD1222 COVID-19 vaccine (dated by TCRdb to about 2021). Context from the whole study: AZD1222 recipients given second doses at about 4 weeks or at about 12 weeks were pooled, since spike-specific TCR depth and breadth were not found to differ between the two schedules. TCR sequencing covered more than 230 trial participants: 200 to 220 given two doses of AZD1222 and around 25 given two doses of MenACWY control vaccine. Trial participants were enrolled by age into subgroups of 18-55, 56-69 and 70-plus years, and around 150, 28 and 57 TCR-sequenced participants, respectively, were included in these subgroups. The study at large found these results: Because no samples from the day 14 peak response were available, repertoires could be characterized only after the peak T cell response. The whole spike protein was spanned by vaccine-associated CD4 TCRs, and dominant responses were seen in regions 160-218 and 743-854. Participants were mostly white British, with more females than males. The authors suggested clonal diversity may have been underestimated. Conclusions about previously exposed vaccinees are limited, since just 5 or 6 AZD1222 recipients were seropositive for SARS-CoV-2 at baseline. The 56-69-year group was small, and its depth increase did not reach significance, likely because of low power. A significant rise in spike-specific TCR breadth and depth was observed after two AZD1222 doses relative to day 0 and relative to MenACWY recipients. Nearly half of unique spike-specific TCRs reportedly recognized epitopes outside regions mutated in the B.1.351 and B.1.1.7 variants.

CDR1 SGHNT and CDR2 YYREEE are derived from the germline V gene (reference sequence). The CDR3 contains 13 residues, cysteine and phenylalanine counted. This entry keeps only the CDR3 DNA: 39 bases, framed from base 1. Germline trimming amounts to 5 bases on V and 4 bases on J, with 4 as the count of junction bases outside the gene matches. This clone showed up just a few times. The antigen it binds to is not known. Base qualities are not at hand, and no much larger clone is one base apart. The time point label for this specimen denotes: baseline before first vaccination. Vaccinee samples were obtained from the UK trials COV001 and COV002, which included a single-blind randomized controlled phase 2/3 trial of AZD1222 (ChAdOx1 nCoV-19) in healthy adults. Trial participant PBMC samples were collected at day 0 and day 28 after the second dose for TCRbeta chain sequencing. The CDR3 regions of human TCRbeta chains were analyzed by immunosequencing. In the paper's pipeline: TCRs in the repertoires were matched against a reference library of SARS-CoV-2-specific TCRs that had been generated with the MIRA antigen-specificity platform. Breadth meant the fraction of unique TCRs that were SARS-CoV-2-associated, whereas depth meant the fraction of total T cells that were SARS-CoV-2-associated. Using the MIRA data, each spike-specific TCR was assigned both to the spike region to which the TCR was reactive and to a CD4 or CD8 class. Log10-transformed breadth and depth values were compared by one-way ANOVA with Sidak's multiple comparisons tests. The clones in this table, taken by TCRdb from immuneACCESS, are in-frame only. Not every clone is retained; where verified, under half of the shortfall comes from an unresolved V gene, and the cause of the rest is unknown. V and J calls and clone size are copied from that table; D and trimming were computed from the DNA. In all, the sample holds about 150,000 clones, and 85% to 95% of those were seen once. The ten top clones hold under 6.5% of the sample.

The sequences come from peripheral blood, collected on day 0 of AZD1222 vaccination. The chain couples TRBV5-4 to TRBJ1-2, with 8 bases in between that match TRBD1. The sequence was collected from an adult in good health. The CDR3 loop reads CASSHGTGYGYTF. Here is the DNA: TGTGCCAGCAGTCACGGGACAGGCTATGGCTACACCTTC.